This T cell receptor (beta chain) was sequenced for a study of cytomegalovirus exposure and HLA in healthy donors. Study-wide results and caveats: Sequencing likely generated an artifact that appeared as a cluster of highly shared sequence variants. Most of the TCR beta V segments (in an earlier analysis) were productive either about 87% or about 30% of the time.

PCR employed 60 Vbeta and 13 Jbeta primers. Generated by immunoSEQ multiplex PCR, the TCRdb table keeps only in-frame clones and is missing some. This table has fewer than 250,000 clones, roughly 79% appearing once. This clone appeared a single time. Its antigen remains unidentified. In nominal health when sampled, donors likely had unrecorded immune exposures nonetheless. This sequence was found in a male donor in good health and CMV-seronegative. Sample: PBMCs.

The CDR3 loop is CASSLGRGEADGYTF. DNA of the CDR3: TGCGCCAGCAGCCTTGGGCGGGGAGAGGCGGATGGCTACACCTTC. The chain is built from TRBV5-1 and TRBJ1-2; D uncertain. The germline V gene encodes CDR1 SGHRS and CDR2 YFSETQ. The CDR3 is 15 residues long. Trimming stripped 4 bases from V and 6 bases from J, with 19 bases between.